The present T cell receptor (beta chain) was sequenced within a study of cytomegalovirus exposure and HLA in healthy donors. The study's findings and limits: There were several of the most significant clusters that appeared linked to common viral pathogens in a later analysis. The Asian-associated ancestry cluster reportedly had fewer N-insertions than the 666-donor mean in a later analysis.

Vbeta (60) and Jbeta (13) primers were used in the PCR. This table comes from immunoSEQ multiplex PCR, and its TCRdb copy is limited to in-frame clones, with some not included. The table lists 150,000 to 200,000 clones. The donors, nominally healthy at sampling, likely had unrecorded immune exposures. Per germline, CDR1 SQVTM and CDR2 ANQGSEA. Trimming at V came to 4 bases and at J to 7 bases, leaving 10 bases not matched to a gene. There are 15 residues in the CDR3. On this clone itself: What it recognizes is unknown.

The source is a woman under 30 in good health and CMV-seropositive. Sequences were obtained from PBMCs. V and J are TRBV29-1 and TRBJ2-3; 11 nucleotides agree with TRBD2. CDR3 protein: CSVGLAGILVNTQYF. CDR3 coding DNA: TGCAGCGTTGGACTAGCGGGAATCTTGGTAAATACGCAGTATTTT.